The rows below give T cell receptor beta chains drawn from one sample of a study of shared clonotypes between healthy human individuals. Repertoires were generated with immunoSEQ multiplex PCR, while TCRdb's copy carries only in-frame clones and drops some. The sample holds nearly 600,000 clones, roughly 95% seen once. The specimen sequenced was naive CD8+ T cells sorted from blood. The origin of the receptors is a woman under 40 in good health. Each CDR3 is given with its conserved first and last residue. A D gene is named only where the DNA matches it firmly. Part of the rows lack a size; the others show once, few, many or a class for expanded clones.

TRBD1 TRBJ2-1 TRBV9 NA CASSVVDRASYNEQFF TGTGCCAGCAGCGTAGTGGACAGGGCCTCCTACAATGAGCAGTTCTTC
TRBD2 TRBJ2-3 TRBV27 NA CASTSGTDTQYF TGTGCCAGTACTAGCGGCACAGATACGCAGTATTTT
TRBD1 TRBJ2-7 TRBV27 NA CASTRDRGQGYEQYF TGTGCCAGCACTCGGGACCGGGGACAGGGCTACGAGCAGTACTTC
NA TRBJ1-1 TRBV27 NA CASSTNPGAGSAEAFF TGTGCCAGCAGTACAAACCCCGGTGCGGGCTCCGCTGAAGCTTTCTTT
TRBD2 TRBJ2-7 TRBV5-4 NA CASSLRSGSEQYF TGTGCCAGCAGCTTGAGGAGCGGGAGCGAGCAGTACTTC
NA TRBJ2-7 TRBV2 NA CASSEGHLSYEQYF TGTGCCAGCAGTGAAGGACACCTCTCCTACGAGCAGTACTTC
TRBD1 TRBJ2-1 TRBV13 NA CASSLKGWGTGGVSSSYNEQFF TGTGCCAGCAGCTTAAAAGGGTGGGGTACAGGGGGCGTGAGTAGCTCCTACAATGAGCAGTTCTTC
NA TRBJ2-7 TRBV13 NA CASSLEASNEQYF TGTGCCAGCAGCTTAGAGGCTAGCAACGAGCAGTACTTC
TRBD1 TRBJ2-2 TRBV9 NA CASSAPLRTGDTGELFF TGTGCCAGCAGCGCGCCCTTAAGGACAGGGGACACCGGGGAGCTGTTTTTT
TRBD1 TRBJ2-4 TRBV2 NA CASRFQTGGENIQYF TGTGCCAGCAGATTTCAAACAGGGGGCGAAAACATTCAGTACTTC
TRBD2 TRBJ2-7 TRBV6-5 NA CASRPTSGSYEQYF TGTGCCAGCAGGCCTACTAGCGGGAGTTACGAGCAGTACTTC
NA TRBJ2-5 TRBV10-3 once CAISELSLETQYF TGTGCCATCAGTGAGTTGTCTTTGGAGACCCAGTACTTC
TRBD1 TRBJ2-7 TRBV28 NA CASSSSGGTYEQYF TGTGCCAGCAGTTCTTCAGGGGGCACCTACGAGCAGTACTTC
NA TRBJ1-4 TRBV7-9 NA CASSPSTEKLFF TGTGCCAGCAGCCCCTCGACCGAAAAACTGTTTTTT
NA TRBJ2-7 TRBV27 NA CASGLHLGEQYF TGTGCCAGTGGACTCCACCTGGGCGAGCAGTACTTC
TRBD1 TRBJ2-2 TRBV19 NA CACGQGASGELFF TGTGCCTGCGGACAGGGGGCTTCCGGGGAGCTGTTTTTT
NA TRBJ2-5 TRBV6-5 NA CATNGQEETQYF TGTGCCACAAACGGACAAGAAGAGACCCAGTACTTC
TRBD1 TRBJ1-5 TRBV7-2 NA CASSKDTAGTGVGQPQHF TGTGCCAGCAGCAAAGATACCGCCGGGACAGGGGTAGGTCAGCCCCAGCATTTT
TRBD1 TRBJ1-5 TRBV27 NA CASSSGTVNQPQHF TGTGCCAGCAGTTCCGGGACAGTCAATCAGCCCCAGCATTTT
NA TRBJ2-7 TRBV27 NA CASSLLSSGVDEQYF TGTGCCAGCAGTTTATTAAGCTCGGGGGTGGACGAGCAGTACTTC
NA TRBJ1-1 TRBV28 NA CASRPESMREAFF TGTGCCAGCAGACCAGAGAGCATGAGAGAAGCTTTCTTT
NA TRBJ2-2 TRBV28 NA CASSSPDNTGELFF TGTGCCAGCAGTTCCCCCGACAACACCGGGGAGCTGTTTTTT
TRBD1 TRBJ1-6 TRBV7-9 NA CASSLVQGAESPLHF TGTGCCAGCAGCTTAGTTCAGGGGGCAGAATCACCCCTCCACTTT
NA TRBJ2-7 TRBV11-3 NA CASRYPMGEQYF TGTGCCAGCAGATACCCGATGGGCGAGCAGTACTTC
NA TRBJ2-3 TRBV18 NA CASSPGFDTQYF TGTGCCAGCTCACCAGGGTTCGATACGCAGTATTTT
TRBD1 TRBJ2-7 TRBV7-9 NA CASSLGTGEVYEQYF TGTGCCAGCAGCTTAGGGACAGGGGAAGTTTACGAGCAGTACTTC
NA TRBJ2-1 TRBV28 NA CASSFRPFGLGYNEQFF TGTGCCAGCAGTTTCAGGCCCTTCGGACTGGGATACAATGAGCAGTTCTTC
NA TRBJ1-5 TRBV30 few CAWSSGTGQPQHF TGTGCCTGGAGTTCAGGAACCGGTCAGCCCCAGCATTTT
NA TRBJ2-3 TRBV5-4 NA CASSRYDTFSTDTQYF TGTGCCAGCAGTCGGTATGACACGTTTAGCACAGATACGCAGTATTTT
NA TRBJ2-7 TRBV10-1 NA CASKGNDRWYYEQYF TGCGCCAGCAAGGGAAATGACAGGTGGTACTACGAGCAGTACTTC
NA TRBJ2-1 TRBV27 NA CASSLGLGSDYNEQFF TGTGCCAGCAGTTTAGGTTTAGGGTCGGATTACAATGAGCAGTTCTTC
NA TRBJ1-5 TRBV28 NA CASSPGNQPQHF TGTGCCAGCAGCCCGGGCAATCAGCCCCAGCATTTT
NA TRBJ2-1 TRBV7-9 NA CASSLSAFLDRHTYNEQFF TGTGCCAGCAGCTTATCCGCTTTCCTCGACAGACATACCTACAATGAGCAGTTCTTC
TRBD2 TRBJ2-1 TRBV27 NA CASSTRGTSGSRVDNEQFF TGTGCCAGCAGTACGAGAGGGACTAGCGGGAGTAGGGTAGACAATGAGCAGTTCTTC
NA TRBJ1-2 TRBV29-1 NA CSVGTARNGYTF TGCAGCGTGGGGACTGCTCGCAATGGCTACACCTTC
NA TRBJ1-2 TRBV27 NA CASSPQGNPYGYTF TGTGCCAGCAGTCCCCAGGGGAATCCCTATGGCTACACCTTC
NA TRBJ1-1 TRBV5-1 NA CASSSDRAFF TGCGCCAGCAGCTCCGACCGAGCTTTCTTT
NA TRBJ1-3 TRBV9 NA CASSVVGGNTIYF TGTGCCAGCAGCGTAGTAGGCGGGAACACCATATATTTT
NA TRBJ2-1 TRBV28 NA CASLGGNEQFF TGTGCCAGCCTCGGGGGCAATGAGCAGTTCTTC
NA TRBJ1-2 TRBV19 NA CASSQQSKAGYTF TGTGCCAGTAGCCAACAGAGTAAGGCTGGCTACACCTTC
NA TRBJ2-1 TRBV4-1 NA CASSQVGGSDYNEQFF TGCGCCAGCAGCCAAGTCGGTGGTAGCGACTACAATGAGCAGTTCTTC
TRBD2 TRBJ2-5 TRBV29-1 NA CSVHGREGSPGETQYF TGCAGCGTTCATGGGCGGGAGGGTTCCCCGGGAGAGACCCAGTACTTC
NA TRBJ2-7 TRBV5-6 NA CASSLGTGYEQYF TGTGCCAGCAGCCTTGGGACGGGATACGAGCAGTACTTC
NA TRBJ1-1 TRBV6-5 few CATRTGGFTEAFF TGTGCCACCCGAACTGGGGGGTTCACTGAAGCTTTCTTT
NA TRBJ1-5 TRBV28 NA CASSLWRGERYQPQHF TGTGCCAGCAGTTTATGGAGGGGTGAAAGGTATCAGCCCCAGCATTTT
TRBD2 TRBJ2-7 TRBV7-8 NA CASSFAGVREQYF TGTGCCAGCAGCTTCGCGGGAGTCCGGGAGCAGTACTTC
NA TRBJ2-7 TRBV10-3 NA CAISESIGPGSSYEQYF TGTGCCATCAGTGAGTCGATCGGGCCAGGGAGCTCCTACGAGCAGTACTTC
TRBD2 TRBJ2-1 TRBV29-1 few CSVADSPSGWNEQFF TGCAGCGTTGCCGATTCCCCTAGCGGGTGGAATGAGCAGTTCTTC
NA TRBJ2-1 TRBV27 NA CASSLDRDSEQFF TGTGCCAGCAGTTTAGACCGGGACTCAGAGCAGTTCTTC
NA TRBJ2-1 TRBV21-1 NA CASSIGTSGRGGEDEQFF TGTGCCAGCAGCATAGGGACTAGCGGGAGAGGGGGAGAGGATGAGCAGTTCTTC
NA TRBJ2-1 TRBV2 NA CASTEPGREEQFF TGTGCCAGCACCGAACCGGGGCGCGAAGAGCAGTTCTTC
TRBD1 TRBJ1-4 TRBV2 NA CASSETGGVNEKLFF TGTGCCAGCAGTGAAACAGGGGGCGTTAATGAAAAACTGTTTTTT
NA TRBJ2-7 TRBV5-8 NA CASSWDEQYF TGTGCCAGCAGCTGGGACGAGCAGTACTTC
NA TRBJ1-1 TRBV2 NA CASSELRVGNTEAFF TGTGCCAGCAGTGAATTGCGGGTTGGGAACACTGAAGCTTTCTTT
TRBD2 TRBJ2-1 TRBV11-1 NA CASSPPRGLANEQFF TGTGCCAGCAGCCCCCCCCGAGGACTAGCTAATGAGCAGTTCTTC